One sample yielded the 32 T cell receptor beta chains listed below, sequenced in a study of shared clonotypes between healthy human individuals (dated by TCRdb to the early 2020s). Receptor libraries were prepared by the immunoSEQ multiplex PCR assay. The table was pulled from immuneACCESS by TCRdb, which kept in-frame rearrangements only. Such tables lose some clones; where checked, under half of the loss comes from unresolved V genes, and the rest has no known cause. This sample lists around 600,000 clones; more than 95% were detected once. Jointly, the top ten make up 0.3% of the sample. CD8 naive samples were obtained by positive selection for CCR7 among CD45RO-negative cells, yielding a CD45RA+CCR7+ population from which TemRA cells were excluded. Sequences were obtained from naive CD8+ T cells sorted from blood. The cell subset or site label here, explained by the study, means: CD45RA+CCR7+. Source of these receptors: a man aged 30 to 39 in good health.

The chain is built from TRBV30 and TRBJ1-4; D is undetermined. Trimming cost V 2 bases and J 4 bases, with 8 bases left between them. This CDR3 is built from 13 residues. The germline CDR1 and CDR2 sequences are GTSNPN and SVGIG (reference sequence). The CDR3 loop reads CAWSLGINEKLFF. The DNA for the CDR3 is TGTGCCTGGAGTTTAGGGATTAATGAAAAACTGTTTTTT.

The chain uses TRBV13 and TRBJ2-3, with 11 bases fitting TRBD2. Germline V gene lookup returns CDR1 PRHDT and CDR2 FYEKMQ (reference sequence). The CDR3 is 15 amino acids. Germline trimming cut 6 bases from V and 2 bases from J; bases unmatched to any gene: 4. The CDR3 bases are TGTGCCAGCAGACAGGGACTAGCGGTCACAGATACGCAGTATTTT. Protein: CASRQGLAVTDTQYF. Based on the CDR3 plus reference TRBV13 and TRBJ2-3, the full variable domain is AAGVIQSPRHLIKEKRETATLKCYPIPRHDTVYWYQQGPGQDPQFLISFYEKMQSDKGSIPDRFSAQQFSDYHSELNMSSLELGDSALYFCASRQGLAVTDTQYFGPGTRLTVL.

The DNA of the CDR3 is TGTGCCAGCAGTTACACGTCTAGCACAGATACGCAGTATTTT. Translated: CASSYTSSTDTQYF. The rearrangement uses TRBV6-5 and TRBJ2-3, with D hard to call. CDR1 MNHEY and CDR2 SVGAGI come from the germline V gene. This CDR3 region has 14 residues. V was clipped by 2 bases and J by 0 bases, with 6 bases between them.

The V call is TRBV15, the J call TRBJ1-4; 8 bases fit TRBD1. V was pared by 3 bases and J by 8 bases, with 11 bases of the junction left unmatched. Germline assignment: CDR1 LNHNV and CDR2 YYDKDF (reference sequence). The CDR3 totals 16 residues. The CDR3 nucleotides are TGTGCCACCAGCAGCCCGGGACAGGCTGACGGAGAAAAACTGTTTTTT. Amino acid sequence: CATSSPGQADGEKLFF.

This clone was recorded once. J is TRBJ2-2 and V is TRBV11-2, with D unresolved. The CDR3 spans 16 residues. Germline CDR1 reads SGHAT; CDR2 reads FQNNGV. The V gene lost 0 bases and the J gene lost 4 bases, with 12 bases spanning the gap. CDR3 DNA: TGTGCCAGCAGCTTAGATGGGCACCAAGGCACCGGGGAGCTGTTTTTT. It translates to CASSLDGHQGTGELFF. The variable domain in full, with the rest retrieved from reference TRBV11-2 and TRBJ2-2, is EAGVAQSPRYKIIEKRQSVAFWCNPISGHATLYWYQQILGQGPKLLIQFQNNGVVDDSQLPKDRFSAERLKGVDSTLKIQPAKLEDSAVYLCASSLDGHQGTGELFFGEGSRLTVL.

Regarding this clone: This sample includes further DNA sequences coding for the same CDR3. This chain connects TRBV9 to TRBJ2-2, with D uncertain. The V and J ends lost 0 bases and 7 bases respectively, with 4 bases between them. Per the germline V gene, CDR1 is SGDLS and CDR2 is YYNGEE. The CDR3 covers 12 residues. The CDR3 nucleotides are TGTGCCAGCAGCGTAGTGAGCGGGGAGCTGTTTTTT. Protein: CASSVVSGELFF.

This chain connects TRBV13 to TRBJ2-7; no reliable D call. Trimming stripped 2 bases from V and 2 bases from J, with 10 bases between. Germline V gives CDR1 PRHDT, CDR2 FYEKMQ (reference sequence). The CDR3 runs 14 residues. The CDR3 DNA sequence: TGTGCCAGCAGCTTATCGGAGTTCCCCTACGAGCAGTACTTC. This encodes CASSLSEFPYEQYF.

The V gene is TRBV29-1, the J gene TRBJ2-6; TRBD1 might be the D (6 bases). This CDR3 is 16 amino acids long. V shed 0 bases and J shed 0 bases, with 9 bases lying between them. Germline V gene data show CDR1 as SQVTM and CDR2 as ANQGSEA. In DNA, the CDR3 is TGCAGCGTTGAAGAGGGGGCTCTCTCTGGGGCCAACGTCCTGACTTTC. Its translation: CSVEEGALSGANVLTF.

The chain recombines TRBV5-6 with TRBJ2-7, with TRBD1 identical over 9 bases. Trimming cost V 7 bases and J 5 bases; bases outside gene matches: 7. In germline, CDR1 is SGHDT, CDR2 YYEEEE. This CDR3 spans 13 amino acids. CDR3 DNA: TGTGCCAGCCACGGGACAGGGCAAAACGAGCAGTACTTC. Residues: CASHGTGQNEQYF.

CDR3 sequence: CASRIGLLEQFF. Here the CDR3 DNA reads TGTGCCAGCAGGATAGGCCTATTGGAGCAGTTCTTC. V usage is TRBV7-9 and J usage is TRBJ2-1, with no clear D. Trimming left V 6 bases short and J 10 bases short, with 13 bases between. Germline V gene data show CDR1 as SEHNR and CDR2 as FQNEAQ (reference sequence). This CDR3 comprises 12 residues.

The rearrangement uses TRBV7-9 and TRBJ1-1; possibly TRBD1 for D (5 bases). The CDR3 runs to 15 residues. The germline V gene encodes CDR1 SEHNR and CDR2 FQNEAQ (reference sequence). Trimming removed 4 bases at V and 1 base at J, with 13 bases between. The CDR3 bases are TGTGCCAGCAGCTCCCCCGCGACAGAGAACACTGAAGCTTTCTTT. This encodes CASSSPATENTEAFF. The full variable domain, in which reference TRBV7-9 and TRBJ1-1 provide the parts outside the CDR3, is DTGVSQNPRHKITKRGQNVTFRCDPISEHNRLYWYRQTLGQGPEFLTYFQNEAQLEKSRLLSDRFSAERPKGSFSTLEIQRTEQGDSAMYLCASSSPATENTEAFFGQGTRLTVV.

The chain carries TRBV18 and TRBJ2-3; the match to TRBD2 covers 9 bases. The CDR3 runs 15 residues. J was trimmed by 2 bases and V by 3 bases; bases with no gene match: 3. The germline gives CDR1 KGHSH, CDR2 LQKENI. CDR3 in DNA: TGTGCCAGCTCACCGACTAGCGGATACACAGATACGCAGTATTTT. This sequence encodes CASSPTSGYTDTQYF.

This chain connects TRBV5-1 to TRBJ2-7; the D gene could be TRBD1 or TRBD2 (5 bases each). This CDR3 contains 14 residues. Germline V lookup: CDR1 SGHRS, CDR2 YFSETQ. Trimming shortened V by 4 bases and J by 0 bases, and 11 bases separated the two germline ends. The chain's CDR3 is CASSPGTASYEQYF. The CDR3 bases are TGCGCCAGCAGCCCTGGGACGGCCTCCTACGAGCAGTACTTC.

The genes are TRBV2 and TRBJ1-1; D is uncertain. The length of the CDR3 is 11 residues. The germline V gene has CDR1 SNHLY and CDR2 FYNNEI. Trimming removed 7 bases at V and 10 bases at J, with 13 bases between. In DNA, the CDR3 is TGTGCCAGCATCGTCACAGAGGGAGCTTTCTTT. It is translated as CASIVTEGAFF.

This clone occurred a few times. This specimen includes other DNA sequences encoding the same CDR3. This rearrangement joins TRBV9 to TRBJ2-3; the D is unclear. V gave up 3 bases and J gave up 5 bases, with 1 base separating them. The germline gives CDR1 SGDLS, CDR2 YYNGEE. The CDR3 length is 10 residues. CDR3 region: CASSGDTQYF. The CDR3 DNA sequence: TGTGCCAGCAGCGGAGATACGCAGTATTTT.

The rearrangement links TRBV28 to TRBJ2-1; no clear D. V was pared by 2 bases and J by 9 bases, with 5 bases between. The CDR3 runs to 11 residues. Looked up from germline, CDR1 is MDHEN and CDR2 is SYDVKM. The CDR3 reads CASSLVSEQFF. The CDR3 DNA reads as TGTGCCAGCAGTTTAGTTAGTGAGCAGTTCTTC.

The chain recombines TRBV7-9 with TRBJ2-1, with 7 bases aligning to TRBD2. Germline V gene lookup returns CDR1 SEHNR and CDR2 FQNEAQ (reference sequence). CDR3 length: 14 amino acids. V shed 4 bases, J shed 14 bases, and the junction held 14 bases outside the gene matches. DNA of the CDR3: TGTGCCAGCAGCTCCATAGAAAGACCGGCGGGGGAGTTCTTC. Amino acids: CASSSIERPAGEFF.

The rearrangement links TRBV5-1 to TRBJ2-2; D unresolved. Trimming pared 6 bases from V and 4 bases from J, leaving 4 bases between. CDR3 size: 11 residues. Looked up from germline, CDR1 is SGHRS and CDR2 is YFSETQ. DNA of the CDR3: TGCGCCAGCACGAGCACCGGGGAGCTGTTTTTT. Translated, it gives CASTSTGELFF.

V and J are TRBV9 and TRBJ2-7, with D perhaps being TRBD1 or TRBD2 (5 bases each). The CDR3 runs to 14 residues. Germline values: CDR1 SGDLS, CDR2 YYNGEE. Trimming left V 0 bases short and J 2 bases short, with 9 bases between. In DNA, the CDR3 is TGTGCCAGCAGCGTAGAAGGGGACCCCTACGAGCAGTACTTC. It encodes CASSVEGDPYEQYF.

This chain connects TRBV10-2 to TRBJ2-1, with 8 bases that match TRBD2. Germline V lookup: CDR1 WSHSY, CDR2 SAAADI. V lost 6 bases, J lost 13 bases, and 20 bases stayed unmatched. The CDR3 covers 16 residues. The CDR3 protein is CASRNHFGLASDEQFF. In DNA, the CDR3 is TGCGCCAGCAGAAACCATTTCGGACTAGCTTCAGACGAACAGTTCTTC.

The chain recombines TRBV13 with TRBJ2-1; tentative D call: TRBD2 (5 bases). V shed 0 bases and J shed 6 bases, with 12 bases lying between them. Germline V gives CDR1 PRHDT, CDR2 FYEKMQ (reference sequence). The CDR3 is made up of 15 amino acids. The CDR3 DNA sequence: TGTGCCAGCAGCTTAGGCGGGAATTTAGGCAATGAGCAGTTCTTC. It specifies CASSLGGNLGNEQFF.

CDR3 coding DNA: TGTGCCAGCAGTCATGGACCTCATCAGCCCCAGCATTTT. Translated, it gives CASSHGPHQPQHF. V and J are TRBV6-5 and TRBJ1-5; D is uncertain. Looked up from germline, CDR1 is MNHEY and CDR2 is SVGAGI. The V and J ends lost 5 bases and 5 bases respectively, with 10 bases between them. CDR3 size: 13 residues.

In its sample, this clone was seen once. This chain uses TRBV6-5 with TRBJ2-7; TRBD1 might be the D (7 bases). This CDR3 has 15 residues. Germline-derived CDR1 and CDR2 are MNHEY and SVGAGI. V gave up 6 bases and J gave up 3 bases, with 18 bases separating them. This CDR3 reads CASRVQGRHHYEQYF. CDR3 bases: TGTGCCAGCAGAGTACAGGGGAGGCACCACTACGAGCAGTACTTC.

V and J are TRBV7-2 and TRBJ2-7; tentative D call: TRBD1 (5 bases). Germline V lookup: CDR1 SGHTA, CDR2 FQGNSA. This CDR3 has 17 residues. V was clipped by 5 bases and J by 0 bases, with 20 bases between them. The DNA for the CDR3 is TGTGCCAGCAGCACCCCCCGGAGACAGAGAGACTCCTACGAGCAGTACTTC. Amino acids: CASSTPRRQRDSYEQYF.

The genes are TRBV7-9 and TRBJ2-5; 7 nucleotides agree with TRBD1. Germline V lookup: CDR1 SEHNR, CDR2 FQNEAQ (reference sequence). The CDR3 covers 13 residues. The ends lost 6 bases at V and 4 bases at J; junction bases unmatched: 5. The CDR3 bases are TGTGCCAGCAGGGTACAGGGGTCAGAGACCCAGTACTTC. Translating it yields CASRVQGSETQYF.

The V call is TRBV27, the J call TRBJ2-7, with 8 nucleotides matching TRBD2. With 6 bases clipped from V and 5 bases from J, the junction kept 18 bases outside the gene matches. Germline-derived CDR1 and CDR2 are MNHEY and SMNVEV (reference sequence). The CDR3 contains 17 residues. CDR3 residues: CASSFFWDGGRLHEQYF. The CDR3 region has the DNA TGTGCCAGCAGCTTCTTCTGGGACGGCGGGAGGCTTCACGAGCAGTACTTC.

The V gene is TRBV7-9, the J gene TRBJ2-7, with TRBD2 matching 8 bases. With V trimmed by 5 bases and J by 4 bases, 4 bases remained unmatched. The CDR3 covers 13 residues. From germline, CDR1 is SEHNR and CDR2 FQNEAQ (reference sequence). The CDR3 nucleotides are TGTGCCAGCAGCGCGGCGGGGGGATACGAGCAGTACTTC. Its protein is CASSAAGGYEQYF.

This sequence joins TRBV27 and TRBJ2-1; D gene uncertain. The CDR3 covers 13 residues. Trimming removed 9 bases from V and 0 bases from J, with 9 bases in between. The germline V gene has CDR1 MNHEY and CDR2 SMNVEV (reference sequence). CDR3 residues: CASAALSYNEQFF. The CDR3 DNA reads as TGTGCCAGTGCGGCGCTCTCCTACAATGAGCAGTTCTTC.

The V call is TRBV11-2, the J call TRBJ2-7; D call uncertain. The CDR3 runs 11 residues. CDR1 SGHAT and CDR2 FQNNGV come from the germline V gene. V was trimmed by 4 bases and J by 8 bases, leaving 9 bases between them. For the CDR3, the DNA is TGTGCCAGCAGCTCCCTCCGGCAGCAGTACTTC. It is translated as CASSSLRQQYF.

For this clone: The same CDR3 arises from other DNA sequences in this sample as well. The V and J genes are TRBV29-1 and TRBJ1-2, with TRBD1 identical over 7 bases. J lost 0 bases, V lost 2 bases, and 0 bases had no gene match. The germline gives CDR1 SQVTM, CDR2 ANQGSEA. CDR3 length: 13 amino acids. CDR3 DNA: TGCAGCGTTGAAACAGGGGCTAACTATGGCTACACCTTC. Translation gives CSVETGANYGYTF.

This chain uses TRBV7-9 with TRBJ2-3, with 15 bases that match TRBD2. The CDR3 loop spans 16 amino acids. Trimming cost V 6 bases and J 10 bases; bases outside gene matches: 11. The germline CDR1 and CDR2 sequences are SEHNR and FQNEAQ (reference sequence). Here the CDR3 reads CASSNTGLAGGGSQYF. In DNA, the CDR3 is TGTGCCAGCAGTAATACGGGACTAGCGGGAGGAGGATCGCAGTATTTT.

The chain employs TRBV7-9 and TRBJ1-1; D is undetermined. Germline V lookup: CDR1 SEHNR, CDR2 FQNEAQ (reference sequence). The CDR3 is 14 residues long. V lost 5 bases and J 4 bases, leaving 14 bases between the germline ends. CDR3: CASSAQGRGTEAFF. For the CDR3, the DNA is TGTGCCAGCAGCGCCCAAGGGCGGGGCACTGAAGCTTTCTTT.